This passage covers 8 T cell receptor beta chains from one sample sequenced in a study of vaccination effects on CD4 cells after COVID-19 (dated 2022 in TCRdb). Library generation was performed with the immunoSEQ multiplex PCR assay. TCRdb carries this immuneACCESS record with in-frame sequences only. Its versions omit some clonotypes, under half of them owing to an unresolved V gene in the studies checked, with the rest unexplained. The sample table contains 78,000 or so clones; only one count was recorded for 60% to 85% of them. The leading ten clones occupy over 9.5% of the sample. These receptors' antigens are unknown. In the ViraFEST assay, PBMC were stimulated with viral peptide pools, and TCR sequencing was then used to find antigen-specific CD4+ T cell clonotypes based on their expansion. After 10 days of culture, CD4+ T cells were isolated with the EasySep CD4+ T cell isolation kit. None of the healthy vaccine recipients had a prior SARS-CoV-2 infection, which was confirmed by nucleocapsid antibody tests that came back negative both before and after vaccination.

The sequences come from CD4+ T cells from PBMCs cultured with SARS-CoV-2 spike peptides, collected before COVID-19 vaccination. According to the study, the label for this sample's cell subset or site signals: SARS-CoV-2 spike overlapping peptide pool stimulation. The origin of the receptors is a human donor who received a COVID-19 vaccine.

The chain carries TRBV29-1 and TRBJ2-3; D perhaps matches TRBD2 (6 bases). The CDR3 consists of 15 residues. Deletions cut 8 bases from V and 1 base from J, with 19 bases between. Per germline, CDR1 SQVTM and CDR2 ANQGSEA. CDR3 sequence reads: CSQLVAGEGTDTQYF. DNA of the CDR3: TGCAGCCAACTGGTTGCCGGGGAGGGCACAGATACGCAGTATTTT.

The chain has TRBV30 and TRBJ1-3; D remains ambiguous. The CDR3 is made up of 12 amino acids. The germline V gene has CDR1 GTSNPN and CDR2 SVGIG (reference sequence). V dropped 4 bases and J dropped 3 bases, with 7 bases sitting between them. CDR3 DNA: TGTGCCTGGACGGTTGGTGGAAACACCATATATTTT. It is translated as CAWTVGGNTIYF.

The table lists this clone with a few counts. The V and J genes are TRBV19 and TRBJ1-5, with unresolved D. Germline V gives CDR1 LNHDA, CDR2 SQIVND (reference sequence). CDR3 length: 14 residues. V lost 0 bases, J lost 1 base, and 4 bases lay in between. As DNA, the CDR3 is TGTGCCAGTAGTATAGACAGGAGCAATCAGCCCCAGCATTTT. Translation gives CASSIDRSNQPQHF. The full variable domain, completed using reference TRBV19 and TRBJ1-5, is DGGITQSPKYLFRKEGQNVTLSCEQNLNHDAMYWYRQDPGQGLRLIYYSQIVNDFQKGDIAEGYSVSREKKESFPLTVTSAQKNPTAFYLCASSIDRSNQPQHFGDGTRLSIL.

The chain has TRBV28 and TRBJ1-2; 7 nucleotides line up with TRBD1. Germline V CDR1 and CDR2: MDHEN, SYDVKM. This CDR3 has 13 amino acids. Trimming took 3 bases from V and 6 from J; bases not matched to a gene: 4. The CDR3 coding sequence is TGTGCCAGCAGTTTTGGGACAGTGGATGGCTACACCTTC. This encodes CASSFGTVDGYTF.

The V call is TRBV19, the J call TRBJ1-4; the D gene is possibly TRBD1 (6 bases). Germline values: CDR1 LNHDA, CDR2 SQIVND (reference sequence). CDR3 length: 14 amino acids. V was trimmed by 9 bases and J by 8 bases, leaving 19 bases between them. The CDR3 loop is CASTKGTLGEKLFF. In DNA form, the CDR3 reads TGTGCCAGCACAAAGGGGACATTAGGAGAAAAACTGTTTTTT.

This chain joins TRBV5-5 and TRBJ2-1; no reliable D call. V lost 1 base, J lost 2 bases, and 7 bases lay in between. CDR3 length equals 14 residues. Germline V gene data show CDR1 as SGHKS and CDR2 as YYEKEE (reference sequence). The CDR3 loop is CASSLSVPYNEQFF. In nucleotides, the CDR3 is TGTGCCAGCAGCTTGTCGGTGCCCTACAATGAGCAGTTCTTC. The full variable domain, completed using reference TRBV5-5 and TRBJ2-1, is DAGVTQSPTHLIKTRGQQVTLRCSPISGHKSVSWYQQVLGQGPQFIFQYYEKEERGRGNFPDRFSARQFPNYSSELNVNALLLGDSALYLCASSLSVPYNEQFFGPGTRLTVL.

The chain carries TRBV5-1 and TRBJ2-5; 9 bases are shared with TRBD1. V lost 4 bases and J lost 2; bases outside the gene matches: 3. Germline CDR1 reads SGHRS; CDR2 reads YFSETQ. The CDR3 is 14 residues long. The CDR3: CASSTGTGQETQYF. CDR3 DNA sequence: TGCGCCAGCAGCACCGGGACAGGGCAAGAGACCCAGTACTTC.

CDR3 amino acids: CASRYTGERNNEQFF. In DNA, the CDR3 is TGTGCCAGCAGGTACACAGGGGAGAGAAACAATGAGCAGTTCTTC. V and J are TRBV7-3 and TRBJ2-1, with 7 bases matching TRBD1. The CDR3 totals 15 residues. Germline values: CDR1 SGHTA, CDR2 FQGTGA. Germline trimming cut 6 bases from V and 5 bases from J; bases unmatched to any gene: 10.